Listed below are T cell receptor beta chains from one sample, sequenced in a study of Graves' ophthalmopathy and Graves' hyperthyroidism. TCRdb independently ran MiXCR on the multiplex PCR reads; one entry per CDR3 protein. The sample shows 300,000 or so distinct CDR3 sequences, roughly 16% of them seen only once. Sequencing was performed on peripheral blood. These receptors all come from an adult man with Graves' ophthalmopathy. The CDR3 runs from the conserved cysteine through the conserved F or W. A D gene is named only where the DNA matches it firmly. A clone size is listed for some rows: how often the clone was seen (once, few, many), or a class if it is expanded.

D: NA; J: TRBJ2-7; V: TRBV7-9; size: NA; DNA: TGTGCCAGCAGCTCGAACTACGAGCAGTGCTTC; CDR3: CASSSNYEQCF
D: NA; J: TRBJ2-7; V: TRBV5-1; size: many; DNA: TGCGCCAGCAGCTTGGAACAGGGACTGGTCGAGCAGTACTTC; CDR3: CASSLEQGLVEQYF
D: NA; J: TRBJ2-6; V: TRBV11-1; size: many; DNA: TGTGCCAGCAGCCCGACAGGAGGCTCTGGGGCCAACGTCCTGACTTTC; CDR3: CASSPTGGSGANVLTF
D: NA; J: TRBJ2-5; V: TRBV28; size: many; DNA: TGTGCCAGCAGCCCGGGAGTAGAAGAGACCCAGTACTTC; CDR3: CASSPGVEETQYF
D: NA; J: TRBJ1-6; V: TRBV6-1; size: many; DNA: TGTGCCAGCAGGAAAACGGTTAGCTCCTATAATTCACCCCTCCACTTT; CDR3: CASRKTVSSYNSPLHF
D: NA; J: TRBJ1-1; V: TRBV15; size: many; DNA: TGTGCCACCAGCCCCCGGGGAGCGAACACTGAAGCTTTCTTT; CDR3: CATSPRGANTEAFF
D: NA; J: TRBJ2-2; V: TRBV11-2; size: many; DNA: TGTGCCAGCAGCTTAGTTCGTGGTTCCGGGGAGCTGTTTTTT; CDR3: CASSLVRGSGELFF
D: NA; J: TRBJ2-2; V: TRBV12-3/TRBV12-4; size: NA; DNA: TGTGCCAGCAGTCCAGGGACCGTCACGAACACCGGGGAGCTGTTTTTT; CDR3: CASSPGTVTNTGELFF
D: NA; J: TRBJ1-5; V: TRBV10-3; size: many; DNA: TGTGCCATCAGTGAAGGGACGGCGGATCAGCCCCAGCATTTT; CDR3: CAISEGTADQPQHF
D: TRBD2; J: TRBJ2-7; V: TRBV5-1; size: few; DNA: TGCGCCAGCACCTATTTGAGCGGGAGTTCCGAGCAGTACTTC; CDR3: CASTYLSGSSEQYF